This TCR beta chain derives from a study of monozygotic twins with inflammatory bowel disease. UMIs were attached via template switching, each with a 6-nucleotide sample barcode. TCRdb reworked the 5' RACE reads into one entry per CDR3 protein, no DNA. The sample totals some 440,000 distinct CDR3 sequences. A note on this clonotype: As yet, its antigen is unknown.

The CDR3 length is 14 residues. Findings and limits, study-wide: In patient repertoires, differing immunosuppressive treatments may have added some variability.

This rearrangement joins TRBV12-3 or TRBV12-4 to TRBJ1-6. The sample was blood. This receptor was identified in a human donor with ulcerative colitis or Crohn's disease, or a healthy co-twin of an affected twin (not recorded which). CDR3 sequence reads: CASSLRVGGSPLHF.